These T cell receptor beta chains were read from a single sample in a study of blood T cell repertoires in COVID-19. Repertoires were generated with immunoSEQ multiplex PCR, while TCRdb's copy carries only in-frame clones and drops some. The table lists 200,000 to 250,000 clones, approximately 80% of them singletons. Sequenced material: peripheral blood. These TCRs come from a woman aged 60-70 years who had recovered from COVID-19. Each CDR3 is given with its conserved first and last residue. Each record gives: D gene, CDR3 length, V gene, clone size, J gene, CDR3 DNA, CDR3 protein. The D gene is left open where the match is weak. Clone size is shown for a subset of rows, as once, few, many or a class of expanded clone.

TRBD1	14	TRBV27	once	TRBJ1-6	TGTGCCAGCAGTACCGGGACAGGGGGATCACCCCTCCACTTT	CASSTGTGGSPLHF
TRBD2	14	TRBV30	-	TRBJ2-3	TGTGCCTGGAGCTCAGCGGGGTTAACAGATACACAGTATTTT	CAWSSAGLTDTQYF
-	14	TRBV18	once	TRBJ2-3	TGTGCCAGCTCACCCGGGGTCGCCCGCTATACGCAGTATTTT	CASSPGVARYTQYF
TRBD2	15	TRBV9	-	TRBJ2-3	TGTGCCAGCAGCGTAGTAGGGAGCGGGGGGGATACGCAGTATTTT	CASSVVGSGGDTQYF
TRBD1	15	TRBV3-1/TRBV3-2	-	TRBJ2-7	TGTGCCAGCAGCCGAGTCCGGGACAGTCCTTACGAGCAGTACTTC	CASSRVRDSPYEQYF
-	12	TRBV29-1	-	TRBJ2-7	TGCAGCGTTGGCGGCAGCTCCTACGAGCAGTACTTC	CSVGGSSYEQYF
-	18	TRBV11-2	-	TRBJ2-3	TGTGCCAGCAGCTTAGATGGTCTAGCGATAACTAGCACAGATACGCAGTATTTT	CASSLDGLAITSTDTQYF
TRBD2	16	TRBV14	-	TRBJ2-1	TGTGCCAGCAGCCAAGGGACTAGCAGACACTACAATGAGCAGTTCTTC	CASSQGTSRHYNEQFF
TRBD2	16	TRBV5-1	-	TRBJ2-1	TGCGCCAGCAGCGCCTCGGGACTAGCGGGGGGTATTGAGCAGTTCTTC	CASSASGLAGGIEQFF
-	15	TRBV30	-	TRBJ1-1	TGTGCCTGGAGTGTACGCGGGGGGATGAACACTGAAGCTTTCTTT	CAWSVRGGMNTEAFF
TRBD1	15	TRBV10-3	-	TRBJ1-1	TGTGCCATCAATTCAGGGGGCGCATCGACCACTGAAGCTTTCTTT	CAINSGGASTTEAFF
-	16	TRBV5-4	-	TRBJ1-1	TGTGCCAGCAGCTTTCGGGCAGGCCGGGGGAACACTGAAGCTTTCTTT	CASSFRAGRGNTEAFF
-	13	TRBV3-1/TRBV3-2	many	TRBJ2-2	TGTGCCAGCAGCCTTCAGTCTACCGGGGAGCTGTTTTTT	CASSLQSTGELFF
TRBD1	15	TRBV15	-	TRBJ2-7	TGTGCCACCAGCAGAGATGGGACAGGGGGCGATTCCCTAGACTTC	CATSRDGTGGDSLDF
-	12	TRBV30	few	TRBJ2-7	TGTGCCTGGAGTCATCGGGGATACGAGCAGTACTTC	CAWSHRGYEQYF
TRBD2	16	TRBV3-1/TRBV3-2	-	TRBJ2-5	TGTGCCAGCAGCCAGGGGACTAGCGGGGGCCAAGAGACCCAGTACTTC	CASSQGTSGGQETQYF
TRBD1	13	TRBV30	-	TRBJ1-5	TGTGCCTACGACAGGGGCCACAATCAGCCCCAGCATTTT	CAYDRGHNQPQHF
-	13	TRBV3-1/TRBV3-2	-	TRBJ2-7	TGTGCCAGCAGCCCTGGGGGACAATACGAGCAGTACTTC	CASSPGGQYEQYF
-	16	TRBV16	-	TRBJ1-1	TGTGCCAGCAGCCATAGCCCGGGACACCCCAACACTGAAGCTTTCTTT	CASSHSPGHPNTEAFF
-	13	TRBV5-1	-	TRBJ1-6	TGCGCCAGCAGCTTACAGGGTAATTCACCCCTCCACTTT	CASSLQGNSPLHF
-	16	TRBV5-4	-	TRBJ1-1	TGTGCCACCTCTCGCGCCTTGAATATCATGAACACTGAAGCTTTCTTT	CATSRALNIMNTEAFF
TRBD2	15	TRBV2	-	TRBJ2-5	TGTGCCAGCCGGGGACTAGCGGGGTCTCAAGAGACCCAGTACTTC	CASRGLAGSQETQYF
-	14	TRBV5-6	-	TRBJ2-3	TGTGCCAGCAGCTTGGATCTTCGCACAGATACGCAGTATTTT	CASSLDLRTDTQYF
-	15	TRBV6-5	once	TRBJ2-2	TGTGCCAGCAGTTCCCGACAGTCGAACACCGGGGAGCTGTTTTTT	CASSSRQSNTGELFF
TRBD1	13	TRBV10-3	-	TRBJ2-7	TGTGCCATCAAAGGGACAGGGTCATACGAGCAGTACTTC	CAIKGTGSYEQYF
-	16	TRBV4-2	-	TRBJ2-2	TGTGCCAGCAGCCAAGATCTCCTAGCACCCACCGGGGAGCTGTTTTTT	CASSQDLLAPTGELFF
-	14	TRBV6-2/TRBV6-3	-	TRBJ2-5	TGTGCCAGCAGTTACTCAACGGCGGATGAGACCCAGTACTTC	CASSYSTADETQYF
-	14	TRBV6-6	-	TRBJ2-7	TGTGCCAGCACCTCCCTTGAGGCGCCGGGGGAGCAGTACTTC	CASTSLEAPGEQYF
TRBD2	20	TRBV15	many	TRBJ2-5	TGTGCCACCAGCAGGGGGAGGACGAGCGGGGGGTTCTTTTCCGGGGAGACCCAGTACTTC	CATSRGRTSGGFFSGETQYF
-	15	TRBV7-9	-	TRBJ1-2	TGTGCCAGCAGCTTAGGTTCGGCGGACACCTATGGCTACACCTTC	CASSLGSADTYGYTF
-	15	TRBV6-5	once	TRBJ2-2	TGTGCCAGCTGTTACATGGCAGTGAACACCGGGGAGCTGTTTTTT	CASCYMAVNTGELFF
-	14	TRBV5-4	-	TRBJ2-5	TGTGCCAGCAGCTTGGGGTCTGGAGAGGAGACCCAGTACTTC	CASSLGSGEETQYF
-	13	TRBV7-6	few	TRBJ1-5	TGTGCCAGCAGCTTAGGGGAGAAACAGCCCCAGCATTTT	CASSLGEKQPQHF
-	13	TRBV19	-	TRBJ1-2	TGTGCCAGTTCCCGGGACAAAAACTATGGCTACACCTTC	CASSRDKNYGYTF
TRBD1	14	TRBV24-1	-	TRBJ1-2	TGTGACGGAATACCCCGCCAAACAGGGGGCGACTACACCTTC	CDGIPRQTGGDYTF
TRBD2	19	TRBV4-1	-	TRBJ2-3	TGCGCCAGCAGCCAAGATCCCTCGTTAGCGGGGGGCCACACAGATACGCAGTATTTT	CASSQDPSLAGGHTDTQYF
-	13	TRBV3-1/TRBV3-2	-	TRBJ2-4	TGTGCCAGCAGCCACACCGGGATAAACATTCAGTACTTC	CASSHTGINIQYF
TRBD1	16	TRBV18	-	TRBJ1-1	TGTGCCAGCTCACCACGCCGGACAGGGTCGTACACTGAAGCTTTCTTT	CASSPRRTGSYTEAFF
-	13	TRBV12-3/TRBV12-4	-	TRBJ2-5	TGTGCCAGCAGTTTGTCTCTAGCCGGGACCCAGTACTTC	CASSLSLAGTQYF
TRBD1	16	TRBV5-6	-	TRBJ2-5	TGTGCCAGCAGCGCACACTTCGGGACAGCCCAAGAGACCCAGTACTTC	CASSAHFGTAQETQYF
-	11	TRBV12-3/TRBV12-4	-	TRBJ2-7	TGTGCCAGCAGCAGGGGTTTCGAGCAGTACTTC	CASSRGFEQYF
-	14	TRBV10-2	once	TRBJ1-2	TGCGCCAGCAGCGGGCAGGGAATCGGCTATGGCTACACCTTC	CASSGQGIGYGYTF
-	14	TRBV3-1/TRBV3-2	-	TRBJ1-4	TGTGCCAGCAGCCAAGGCAGGGGCAGTGAAAAACTGTTTTTT	CASSQGRGSEKLFF
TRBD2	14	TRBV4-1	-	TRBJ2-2	TGCGCCAGCAGCCCTCTTCTGACTAGCGAGGAGCTGTTTTTT	CASSPLLTSEELFF
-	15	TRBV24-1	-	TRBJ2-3	TGTGCCACCAGTGCCCCCGACACTAGCACAGATACGCAGTATTTT	CATSAPDTSTDTQYF
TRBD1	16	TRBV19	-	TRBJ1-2	TGTGCCAGTAGTACCACAATCCGACAGGGAGTTAATGGCTACACCTTC	CASSTTIRQGVNGYTF
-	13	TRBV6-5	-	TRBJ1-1	TGTGCCAGCAGTCCTTGGGGGGGCACTGAAGCTTTCTTT	CASSPWGGTEAFF
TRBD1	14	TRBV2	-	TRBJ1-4	TGTGCCAGCAGCCCGGGAAAGGGGGCTGAAAAACTGTTTTTT	CASSPGKGAEKLFF
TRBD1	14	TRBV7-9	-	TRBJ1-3	TGTGCCAGCAGGCGGACAGGGTCTGGAAACACCATATATTTT	CASRRTGSGNTIYF
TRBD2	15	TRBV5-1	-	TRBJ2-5	TGCGCCAGCAGCGTCTCCTGGACTAGCCAAGAGACCCAGTACTTC	CASSVSWTSQETQYF
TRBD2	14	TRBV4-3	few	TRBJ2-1	TGCGCCAGCAGGCGGGGGGGAACCTACAATGAGCAGTTCTTC	CASRRGGTYNEQFF
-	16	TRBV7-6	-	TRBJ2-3	TGTGCCAGCAGCCCGGGTCCCGAGACTGGCACAGATACGCAGTATTTT	CASSPGPETGTDTQYF
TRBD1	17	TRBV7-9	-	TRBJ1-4	TGTGCCAGCAGCTTAGTGGGGACAGGGGGCGGAGGTGAAAAACTGTTTTTT	CASSLVGTGGGGEKLFF